The rows below give T cell receptor beta chains drawn from one sample of a study of blood T cell repertoires in COVID-19. Clones were read by immunoSEQ multiplex PCR, and TCRdb kept only the in-frame ones, dropping some. Of roughly 180,000 clones listed, around 83% are singletons. Sequencing was performed on PBMCs or T cells enriched from blood (not recorded which). The receptors shown here come from a woman in her fifties or sixties in a cohort exposed to, infected with or recovered from COVID-19 (not recorded which). The CDR3 runs from the conserved cysteine through the conserved F or W. The D gene is left open where the match is weak. Clone size, where shown, is once, few, many, or a class for clones that have expanded.

D,J,size,V,CDR3,DNA
NA,TRBJ1-6,NA,TRBV28,CASSVRHSTSPLHF,TGTGCCAGCAGTGTGAGACACTCCACTTCACCCCTCCACTTT
NA,TRBJ1-5,NA,TRBV6-6,CASSYSASSNQPQHF,TGTGCCAGCAGTTACTCCGCCAGTAGCAATCAGCCCCAGCATTTT
NA,TRBJ2-5,NA,TRBV29-1,CSVALAAGETQYF,TGCAGCGTAGCACTAGCAGCCGGAGAGACCCAGTACTTC
NA,TRBJ2-4,NA,TRBV28,CASSARVRIQYF,TGTGCCAGCAGTGCCAGGGTACGCATTCAGTACTTC
NA,TRBJ2-2,NA,TRBV9,CASSAQGGNTGELFF,TGTGCCAGCAGCGCTCAGGGGGGGAACACCGGGGAGCTGTTTTTT
TRBD1,TRBJ1-2,NA,TRBV30,CAWGGDSHYGYTF,TGTGCCTGGGGGGGGGACAGTCACTATGGCTACACCTTC
NA,TRBJ2-5,NA,TRBV4-1,CASSLHREETQYF,TGCGCCAGCAGCTTACACAGGGAAGAGACCCAGTACTTC
NA,TRBJ1-1,NA,TRBV11-3,CASSSQGYTEAFF,TGTGCCAGCAGCTCCCAGGGATACACTGAAGCTTTCTTT
NA,TRBJ2-7,NA,TRBV19,CASSLQGQTYEQYF,TGTGCCAGTAGTCTCCAGGGCCAAACCTACGAGCAGTACTTC
NA,TRBJ2-3,NA,TRBV6-6,CASSLFRGDTQYF,TGTGCCAGCAGTCTATTCCGAGGGGATACGCAGTATTTT
NA,TRBJ2-7,NA,TRBV2,CASKSYEQYF,TGTGCCAGCAAGAGTTACGAGCAGTACTTC
TRBD2,TRBJ2-7,few,TRBV2,CASSVGGAGGLYEQYF,TGTGCCAGCAGTGTGGGTGGAGCGGGAGGTCTCTACGAGCAGTACTTC
TRBD2,TRBJ2-1,NA,TRBV12-3/TRBV12-4,CAVSGRFPEFF,TGTGCCGTTAGCGGGAGGTTTCCCGAGTTCTTC
TRBD2,TRBJ2-2,NA,TRBV27,CASSLLAGGLYTGELFF,TGTGCCAGCAGTTTACTAGCGGGAGGGTTGTACACCGGGGAGCTGTTTTTT
TRBD1,TRBJ1-2,NA,TRBV4-1,CASSQAGTGNYGYTF,TGCGCCAGCAGCCAAGCCGGGACAGGGAACTATGGCTACACCTTC
TRBD1,TRBJ2-7,NA,TRBV6-5,CASSYVGQTYEQYF,TGTGCCAGCAGTTACGTGGGACAGACCTACGAGCAGTACTTC
TRBD1,TRBJ1-6,NA,TRBV19,CASRPGTGLYNSPLHF,TGTGCCAGTAGGCCCGGGACAGGGCTCTATAATTCACCCCTCCACTTT
NA,TRBJ1-4,NA,TRBV3-1/TRBV3-2,CASSQPSGVGKLFF,TGTGCCAGCAGCCAACCCTCAGGCGTCGGAAAACTGTTTTTT
NA,TRBJ2-7,NA,TRBV19,CASSLTADTYEQYF,TGTGCCAGTAGTCTTACAGCTGATACCTACGAGCAGTACTTC
TRBD2,TRBJ2-2,NA,TRBV28,CASSFSGGGELFF,TGTGCCAGCAGTTTCTCGGGGGGCGGGGAGCTGTTTTTT
NA,TRBJ2-2,few,TRBV27,CASSIKTNRAGELFF,TGTGCCAGCAGTATCAAGACAAACAGGGCCGGGGAGCTGTTTTTT
TRBD1,TRBJ2-7,NA,TRBV5-1,CASSLTGQAEQYF,TGCGCCAGCAGCCTCACGGGACAGGCTGAGCAGTACTTC
NA,TRBJ1-2,NA,TRBV5-1,CASSLVDSNYGYTF,TGCGCCAGCAGCTTGGTGGACAGTAACTATGGCTACACCTTC
NA,TRBJ2-7,NA,TRBV6-5,CASSLQGSYEQYF,TGTGCCAGCAGCTTACAGGGCTCCTACGAGCAGTACTTC
TRBD1,TRBJ2-5,once,TRBV2,CASSGQGGSIQETQYF,TGTGCCAGCAGCGGACAGGGGGGCTCCATCCAAGAGACCCAGTACTTC
TRBD2,TRBJ2-1,NA,TRBV12-5,CASGLPVAGGYNEQFF,TGTGCTAGTGGTTTACCTGTAGCGGGAGGGTACAATGAGCAGTTCTTC
TRBD2,TRBJ2-2,NA,TRBV27,CASSLWYRGANTGELFF,TGTGCCAGCAGTTTATGGTATCGGGGGGCGAACACCGGGGAGCTGTTTTTT
TRBD1,TRBJ1-1,NA,TRBV13,CASSRTGNFNEAFF,TGTGCCAGCAGCCGGACAGGGAATTTTAATGAAGCTTTCTTT
TRBD2,TRBJ2-7,NA,TRBV29-1,CSVESGDLSYEQYF,TGCAGCGTTGAGAGCGGGGACCTCTCCTACGAGCAGTACTTC
TRBD1,TRBJ1-1,NA,TRBV12-5,CASGLGQKDRQTHTEAFF,TGTGCTAGTGGTTTGGGCCAAAAGGACAGGCAGACCCACACTGAAGCTTTCTTT
TRBD1,TRBJ1-1,NA,TRBV5-1,CASSLQDRVSEAFF,TGCGCCAGCAGCTTACAGGACAGGGTGTCTGAAGCTTTCTTT
NA,TRBJ2-3,NA,TRBV3-1/TRBV3-2,CASSPGAGPDTQYF,TGTGCCAGCAGCCCAGGGGCCGGCCCAGATACGCAGTATTTT
NA,TRBJ2-7,NA,TRBV5-6,CASSLAIGGHEQYF,TGTGCCAGCAGCTTGGCAATCGGGGGACACGAGCAGTACTTC
NA,TRBJ2-3,NA,TRBV5-1,CASSLQGASTDTQYF,TGCGCCAGCAGCTTACAGGGCGCTAGCACAGATACGCAGTATTTT
NA,TRBJ1-4,NA,TRBV19,CASSEGGNEKLFF,TGTGCCAGTAGCGAGGGGGGGAACGAAAAACTGTTTTTT
NA,TRBJ2-2,NA,TRBV4-1,CASSRAFANTGELFF,TGCGCCAGCAGCCGCGCGTTCGCGAACACCGGGGAGCTGTTTTTT
TRBD1,TRBJ1-2,once,TRBV28,CASSVGQYGYTF,TGTGCCAGCAGTGTGGGACAGTATGGCTACACCTTC
NA,TRBJ2-5,NA,TRBV12-3/TRBV12-4,CASSFRGQETQYF,TGTGCCAGCAGTTTTCGGGGGCAAGAGACCCAGTACTTC
NA,TRBJ1-6,NA,TRBV6-2/TRBV6-3,CASSPGRGNSPLHF,TGTGCCAGCAGCCCCGGCCGGGGAAATTCACCCCTCCACTTT
NA,TRBJ2-5,NA,TRBV2,CASRAPGSGQETQYF,TGTGCCAGCAGAGCCCCAGGGTCAGGGCAAGAGACCCAGTACTTC
NA,TRBJ2-7,NA,TRBV6-5,CASSLDRYEQYF,TGTGCCAGCAGCCTAGACAGATACGAGCAGTACTTC
TRBD2,TRBJ2-7,NA,TRBV18,CASSPGLAGNYEQYF,TGTGCCAGCTCACCAGGACTAGCGGGAAACTACGAGCAGTACTTC
TRBD2,TRBJ2-5,once,TRBV28,CASSPAPTSGMRETQYF,TGTGCCAGCAGCCCCGCCCCGACTAGCGGGATGCGAGAGACCCAGTACTTC
NA,TRBJ1-4,NA,TRBV4-3,CASSPAGAQKLFF,TGCGCCAGCAGCCCCGCGGGGGCGCAAAAACTGTTTTTT
NA,TRBJ1-2,NA,TRBV10-3,CAISESMGGVNYGYTF,TGTGCCATCAGTGAGTCGATGGGGGGGGTCAACTATGGCTACACCTTC
NA,TRBJ1-1,once,TRBV18,CASSPRGGNTEAFF,TGTGCCAGCTCACCACGTGGCGGAAACACTGAAGCTTTCTTT
NA,TRBJ1-5,NA,TRBV4-2,CASSQALLQVGNQPQHF,TGTGCCAGCAGCCAAGCCCTTTTGCAGGTGGGTAATCAGCCCCAGCATTTT
TRBD1,TRBJ1-6,NA,TRBV9,CASSAPGQGADSPLHF,TGTGCCAGCAGCGCCCCGGGACAGGGGGCGGATTCACCCCTCCACTTT
NA,TRBJ1-2,NA,TRBV28,CASSLLGHPKEDGYTF,TGTGCCAGCAGTTTACTGGGACACCCAAAGGAGGATGGCTACACCTTC